The sample holds many counts of the clone carrying this T cell receptor beta chain. What it binds is not known. A junction end diverges from the germline sequence, so it may reflect a read error. This record comes from a study of T-cell reconstitution after alpha-beta-depleted transplantation in children. Regarding the study as a whole: Where alpha-beta T cells came from about two months after transplant was reportedly several hundred expanded graft clones. A year had passed since transplant, and T-cell counts and diversity by then came mostly from newly produced T cells. Some patients showed high day-60 TCRbeta diversity, which derived from surviving recipient T cells and thymic progenitors.

The germline V gene encodes CDR1 MGHRA and CDR2 YSYEKL. The CDR3 spans 15 residues. The TCRbeta library incorporated unique molecular identifiers. TCRdb processed the PCR reads anew with MiXCR; each CDR3 protein has one entry. The table shows 600,000 to 800,000 distinct CDR3 sequences, with around 13% occurring only once. V usage is TRBV4-1 and J usage is TRBJ2-1; 10 nucleotides align to TRBD2. The TCR originated in a girl aged 2-10 years with congenital amegakaryocytic thrombocytopenia, due to receive a stem cell transplant. The source was PBMCs, collected before TCRalphabeta/CD19-depleted stem cell transplant. The CDR3 spells CASSQGTSAYNEQFF. The CDR3 DNA reads as TGTGCCAGCAGCCAAGGGACTAGCGCATACAATGAGCAGTTCTTC.